This section outlines one T cell receptor (beta chain) sequence together with its context. The junction departs from the called germline gene at one end, perhaps through a read error. Vbeta (60) and Jbeta (13) primers were used in the PCR. Clones were read by immunoSEQ multiplex PCR, and TCRdb kept only the in-frame ones, dropping some. Found here are 120,000 to 150,000 clones, about 80% of them singletons; the top ten hold about 1.7%. The record originates from a study of cytomegalovirus exposure and HLA in healthy donors. Source material: PBMCs. The source of this sequence is a man in his forties or fifties in good health and CMV-seronegative.

The CDR3 sequence is CASSSSGSAKNSQYF. CDR3 nucleotides: TGTGCCAGCTCATCCAGCGGGAGCGCCAAAAACAGTCAGTACTTC. The chain is built from TRBV18 and TRBJ2-4; 8 bases are a match to TRBD2. From germline, CDR1 is KGHSH and CDR2 LQKENI. The CDR3 runs 15 residues.